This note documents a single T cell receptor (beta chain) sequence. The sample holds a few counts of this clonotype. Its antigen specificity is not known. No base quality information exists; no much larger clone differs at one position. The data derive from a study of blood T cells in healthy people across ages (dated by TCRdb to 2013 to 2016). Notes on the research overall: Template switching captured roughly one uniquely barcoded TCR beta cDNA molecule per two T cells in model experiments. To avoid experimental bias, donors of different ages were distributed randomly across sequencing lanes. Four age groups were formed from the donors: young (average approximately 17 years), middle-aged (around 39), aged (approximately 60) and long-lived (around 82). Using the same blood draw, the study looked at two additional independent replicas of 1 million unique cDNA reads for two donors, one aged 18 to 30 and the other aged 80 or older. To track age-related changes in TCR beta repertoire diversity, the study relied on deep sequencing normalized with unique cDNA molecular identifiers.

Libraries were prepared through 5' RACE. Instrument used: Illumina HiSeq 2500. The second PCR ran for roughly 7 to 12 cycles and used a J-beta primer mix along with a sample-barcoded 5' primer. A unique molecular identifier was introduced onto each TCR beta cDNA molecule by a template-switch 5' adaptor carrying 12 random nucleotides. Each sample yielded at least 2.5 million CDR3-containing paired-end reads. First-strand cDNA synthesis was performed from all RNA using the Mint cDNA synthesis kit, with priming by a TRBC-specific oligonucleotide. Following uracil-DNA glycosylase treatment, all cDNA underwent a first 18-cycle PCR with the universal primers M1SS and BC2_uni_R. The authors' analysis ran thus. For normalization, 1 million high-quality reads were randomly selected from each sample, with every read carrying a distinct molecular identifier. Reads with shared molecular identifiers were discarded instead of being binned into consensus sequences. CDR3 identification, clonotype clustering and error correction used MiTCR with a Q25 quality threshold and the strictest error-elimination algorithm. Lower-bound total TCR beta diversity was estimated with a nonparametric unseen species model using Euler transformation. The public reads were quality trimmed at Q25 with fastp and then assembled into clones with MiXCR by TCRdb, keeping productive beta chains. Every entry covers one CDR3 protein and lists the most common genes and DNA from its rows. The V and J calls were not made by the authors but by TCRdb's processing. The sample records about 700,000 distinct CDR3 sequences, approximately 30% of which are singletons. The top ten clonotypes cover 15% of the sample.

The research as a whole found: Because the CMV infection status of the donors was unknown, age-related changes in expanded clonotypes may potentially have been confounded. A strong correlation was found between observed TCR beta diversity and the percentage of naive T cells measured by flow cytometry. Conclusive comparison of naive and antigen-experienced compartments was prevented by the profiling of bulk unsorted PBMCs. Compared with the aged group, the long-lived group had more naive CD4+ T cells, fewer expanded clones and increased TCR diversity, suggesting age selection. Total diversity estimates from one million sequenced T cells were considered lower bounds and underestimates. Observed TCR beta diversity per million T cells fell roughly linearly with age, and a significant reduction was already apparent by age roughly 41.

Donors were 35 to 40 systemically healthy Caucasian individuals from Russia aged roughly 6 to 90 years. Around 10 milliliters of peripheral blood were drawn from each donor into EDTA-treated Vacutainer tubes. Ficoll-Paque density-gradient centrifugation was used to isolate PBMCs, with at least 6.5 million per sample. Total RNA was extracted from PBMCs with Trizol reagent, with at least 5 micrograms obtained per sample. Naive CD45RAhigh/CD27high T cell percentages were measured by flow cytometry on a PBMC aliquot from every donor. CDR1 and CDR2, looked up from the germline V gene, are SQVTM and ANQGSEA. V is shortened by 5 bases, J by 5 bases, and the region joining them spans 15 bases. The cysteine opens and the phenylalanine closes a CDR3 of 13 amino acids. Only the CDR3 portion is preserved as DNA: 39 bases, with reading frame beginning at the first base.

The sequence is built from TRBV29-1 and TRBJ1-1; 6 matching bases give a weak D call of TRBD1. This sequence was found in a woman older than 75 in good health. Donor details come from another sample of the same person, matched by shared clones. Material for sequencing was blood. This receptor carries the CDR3 CSVLYRAGTEAFF. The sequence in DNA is TGCAGCGTTCTCTACAGGGCAGGGACTGAAGCTTTCTTT.